This T cell receptor beta chain stems from a study of beta chain features in type 1 diabetes. V gave up 0 bases and J gave up 7 bases, with 16 bases separating them. Germline loops: CDR1 GTSNPN, CDR2 SVGIG (reference sequence). CDR3 length: 14 residues. The whole isolated RNA underwent reverse transcription, so sequencing captured expressed TCRB transcripts. Some clones are missing from TCRdb's copy, which holds only in-frame ones; the method was immunoSEQ multiplex PCR. The table includes about 350,000 clones, around a fifth detected once. This clonotype originated in a woman under 30 in good health. The chain recombines TRBV30 with TRBJ2-7; weak D call: TRBD1 (6 bases). The sample was naive CD4+ T cells from blood. The CDR3 reads CAWSVQQGIGEQYF. DNA for the CDR3: TGTGCCTGGAGTGTACAACAGGGAATAGGGGAGCAGTACTTC.